The 3 T cell receptor beta chains given below trace back to one sample, sequenced in a study of shared T cell receptors in the human thymus. Data came from immunoSEQ multiplex PCR; TCRdb stores just in-frame clones and leaves some out. The sample has around 65,000 clones, nearly 95% seen once. Sequencing was performed on thymocytes. These receptors came from a human donor.

V is TRBV7-9 and J is TRBJ2-1; D possibly matches TRBD1 or TRBD2 (5 bases each). V gave up 5 bases and J gave up 13 bases, with 18 bases separating them. Germline V gene data show CDR1 as SEHNR and CDR2 as FQNEAQ (reference sequence). The CDR3 covers 13 residues. DNA for the CDR3: TGTGCCAGCAGCAAATCGAAACGGGACCCACAGTTCTTC. Amino acids: CASSKSKRDPQFF.

The rearrangement uses TRBV6-6 and TRBJ1-5; no reliable D call. Germline V CDR1 and CDR2: MNHNY, SVGAGI (reference sequence). V was clipped by 2 bases and J by 1 base, with 12 bases between them. The length of the CDR3 is 16 residues. CDR3 residues: CASSYLGVASNQPQHF. In DNA form, the CDR3 reads TGTGCCAGCAGTTACCTCGGGGTGGCGAGCAATCAGCCCCAGCATTTT.

The chain employs TRBV6-5 and TRBJ1-1; D is undetermined. Trimming left V 8 bases short and J 1 base short, with 14 bases between. There are 14 residues in the CDR3. Germline V gene lookup returns CDR1 MNHEY and CDR2 SVGAGI. CDR3 residues: CASWLRAANTEAFF. Written as DNA, the CDR3 is TGTGCCAGCTGGCTGAGGGCCGCGAACACTGAAGCTTTCTTT.